This T cell receptor (beta chain) is drawn from a study of blood T cell repertoires in COVID-19 (dated by TCRdb to 2018 to 2020). Turning to the overall study: The collaborator samples originated in the United States, Italy and Spain and spanned the acute and convalescent phases of COVID-19. The material from the prospective study consisted of cDNA or gDNA derived from T cells, B-cell-depleted T cells, or PBMCs. Deeply sampled blood TCRbeta repertoires from subjects exposed to, actively infected with, or recovered from COVID-19 were included in the dataset. The repertoires were made available in a free public database intended to serve as a resource for research on the immune response to SARS-CoV-2. Samples were obtained from the ongoing ImmuneRACE study (first 160 participants) and from about 1,300 subjects provided by 6 global collaborators. Sample metadata almost always included a de-identified subject ID, COVID-19 status, age in years and sex. HLA class I and class II types, where available, came from metadata supplied by the sample provider rather than from assay-based typing.

Overall results and qualifications from the work: Clinical and demographic metadata were provided uncurated, with the amount varying by source and participant.

TCRbeta CDR3 regions were amplified from genomic DNA using the immunoSEQ Assay, a bias-controlled multiplex PCR. For the original study's pipeline: Within the assay, amplification of reference gene primers was used to estimate how many nucleated cells each sample contained. To quantify the absolute abundance of each unique TCRbeta CDR3 rearrangement, sequence reads were collapsed and filtered. For each sample, productive Simpson clonality was calculated as the square root of Simpson's diversity index over productive rearrangements. The table comes from immuneACCESS by way of TCRdb, which keeps in-frame sequences with V and J called. Part of the clones is missing from these tables; in studies checked, under half for an unresolved V gene and the rest for unknown reasons. V, J and clone size reflect that table, while D and trimming were determined from the DNA. Counted in this sample were 200,000 or so clones; around 85% of them appeared once. Of the sample, about 0.91% falls within the top ten clones.

Germline trimming: 2 bases from V, 0 bases from J; junction bases outside gene matches: 13. The germline V gene provides CDR1 SGHTA and CDR2 FQGTGA. The CDR3 numbers 20 residues from cysteine through phenylalanine. Here the CDR3 DNA is all that survives: 60 bases in frame from base 1. Concerning this clone itself: Its antigen is unknown. No much larger clonotype is one base removed from it; base qualities were not supplied.

In Seattle, one collaborating source enrolled patients while the infection was active and tracked those patients longitudinally over the course of disease. Each collaborating institution followed its own protocols to collect whole blood in K2EDTA tubes. For TCRbeta analysis, collaborators shipped samples in one of three forms: frozen whole blood, isolated PBMCs, or DNA extracted from either of those sample types. The sequence was obtained from a man aged 55 to 70 with COVID-19, enrolled during active disease. The chain uses TRBV7-3 and TRBJ1-6; 7 of the junction bases match TRBD1. Sequencing input: peripheral blood. The nucleotide sequence reads TGTGCCAGCAGCTTACGAAATTCGGGACAGATGAGCTCCTATAATTCACCCCTCCACTTT. It is translated as CASSLRNSGQMSSYNSPLHF.